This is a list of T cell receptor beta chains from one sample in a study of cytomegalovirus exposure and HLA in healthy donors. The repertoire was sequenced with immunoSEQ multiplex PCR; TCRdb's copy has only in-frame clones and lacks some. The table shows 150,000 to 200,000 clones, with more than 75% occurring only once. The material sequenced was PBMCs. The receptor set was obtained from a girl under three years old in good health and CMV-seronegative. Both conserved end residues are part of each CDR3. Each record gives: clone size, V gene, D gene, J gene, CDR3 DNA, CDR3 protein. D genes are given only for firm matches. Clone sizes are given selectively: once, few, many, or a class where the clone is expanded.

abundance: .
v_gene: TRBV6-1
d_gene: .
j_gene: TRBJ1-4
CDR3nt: TGTGCCAGCAGTTATAGACAGGTTGAAAAACTGTTTTTT
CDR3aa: CASSYRQVEKLFF

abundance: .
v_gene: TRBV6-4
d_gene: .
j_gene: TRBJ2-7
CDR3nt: TGTGCCAACACCCGATTACCGCTCACCTACGAGCAGTACTTC
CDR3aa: CANTRLPLTYEQYF

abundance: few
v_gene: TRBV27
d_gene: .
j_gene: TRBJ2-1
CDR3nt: TGTGCCAGCAGACCCCTTTCGCCCGCGGGGAATGAGCAGTTCTTC
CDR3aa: CASRPLSPAGNEQFF

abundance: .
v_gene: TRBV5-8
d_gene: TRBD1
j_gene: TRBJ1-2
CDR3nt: TGTGCCAGCAGCTTGGAACAGGGGAGGCACGGCTATGGCTACACCTTC
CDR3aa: CASSLEQGRHGYGYTF

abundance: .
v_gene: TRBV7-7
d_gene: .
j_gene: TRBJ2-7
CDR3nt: TGTGCTAGCAGCTTAACGGTCTCTGACGAGCAGTACTTC
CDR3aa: CASSLTVSDEQYF

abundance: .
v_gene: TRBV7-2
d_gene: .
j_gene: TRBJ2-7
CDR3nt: TGTGCCAGCAGCCTGCGACCAGGGAACTACGAGCAGTACTTC
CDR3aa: CASSLRPGNYEQYF

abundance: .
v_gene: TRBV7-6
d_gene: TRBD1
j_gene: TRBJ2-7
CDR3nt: TGTGCCAGCAGCCCAGGAGGGCTCGGGACAGGAATCTACGAGCAGTACTTC
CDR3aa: CASSPGGLGTGIYEQYF

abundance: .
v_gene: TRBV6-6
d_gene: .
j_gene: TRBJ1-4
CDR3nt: TGTGCCAGCAGTAAATACCCAGGGTGGGCTAATGAAAAACTGTTTTTT
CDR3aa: CASSKYPGWANEKLFF

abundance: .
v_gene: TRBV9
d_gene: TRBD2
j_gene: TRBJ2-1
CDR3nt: TGTGCCAGCAGCGCAGGACTAGCGATGTACAATGAGCAGTTCTTC
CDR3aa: CASSAGLAMYNEQFF

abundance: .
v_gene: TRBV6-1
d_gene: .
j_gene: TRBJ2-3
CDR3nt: TGTGCCAGCAGTGAAGTCGGACTACCCACAGATACGCAGTATTTT
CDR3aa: CASSEVGLPTDTQYF

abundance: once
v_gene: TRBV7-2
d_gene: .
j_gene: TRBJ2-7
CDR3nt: TGTGCCAGCAGCTTAACTAGAATAGGCGAGCAGTACTTC
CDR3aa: CASSLTRIGEQYF

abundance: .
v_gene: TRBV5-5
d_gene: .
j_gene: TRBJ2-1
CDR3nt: TGTGCCAGCAGCTTGGGGCAGGGGAAGGGCTACAATGAGCAGTTCTTC
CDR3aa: CASSLGQGKGYNEQFF

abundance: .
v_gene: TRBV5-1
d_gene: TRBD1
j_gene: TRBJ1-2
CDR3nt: TGCGCCAGCAGCCTGCTGACAGGGAGCACCCCCTCCTCTAACTATGGCTACACCTTC
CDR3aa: CASSLLTGSTPSSNYGYTF

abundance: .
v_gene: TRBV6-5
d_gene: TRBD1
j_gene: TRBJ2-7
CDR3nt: TGTGCCGGGGCGGACAGGGCCCACGAGCAGTACTTC
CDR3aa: CAGADRAHEQYF

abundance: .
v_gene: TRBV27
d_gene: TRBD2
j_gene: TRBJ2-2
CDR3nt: TGTGCCAGCAGTTTATCGATAAGCGGGAGGGCCCCCGGGGAGCTGTTTTTT
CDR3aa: CASSLSISGRAPGELFF

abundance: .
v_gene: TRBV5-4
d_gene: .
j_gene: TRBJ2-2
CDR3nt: TGTGCCAGCAGCGCGGGGACTGCCACCGGGGAGCTGTTTTTT
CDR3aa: CASSAGTATGELFF

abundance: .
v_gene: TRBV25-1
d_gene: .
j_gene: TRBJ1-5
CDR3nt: TGTGCCAGCAGTCCGGGACATGGCAATCAGCCCCAGCATTTT
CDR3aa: CASSPGHGNQPQHF

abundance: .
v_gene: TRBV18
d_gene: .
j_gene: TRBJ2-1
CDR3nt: TGTGCCAGCTCGTCTACTAGAACCTACAATGAGCAGTTCTTC
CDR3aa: CASSSTRTYNEQFF

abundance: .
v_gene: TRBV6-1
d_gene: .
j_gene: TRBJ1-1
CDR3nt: TGTGCCAGCAGTGATTATGGTGCGGTGAACACTGAAGCTTTCTTT
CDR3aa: CASSDYGAVNTEAFF

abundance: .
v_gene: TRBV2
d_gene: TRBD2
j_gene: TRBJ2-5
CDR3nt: TGTGCCAGCAGTGGTTGGGGACTAGCGGGGACAGAGACCCAGTACTTC
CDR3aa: CASSGWGLAGTETQYF

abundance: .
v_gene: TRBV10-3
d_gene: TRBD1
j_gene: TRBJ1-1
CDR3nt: TGTGCCATCAGAACCGGGACAGGGCGGGACACTGAAGCTTTCTTT
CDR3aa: CAIRTGTGRDTEAFF

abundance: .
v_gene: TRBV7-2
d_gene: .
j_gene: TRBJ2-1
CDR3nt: TGTGCCAGCAGCTTAATCACCTACAATGAGCAGTTCTTC
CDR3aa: CASSLITYNEQFF

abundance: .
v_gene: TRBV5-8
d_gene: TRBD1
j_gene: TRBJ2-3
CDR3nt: TGTGCCAGCAACAGGGGGCGCACAGATACGCAGTATTTT
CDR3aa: CASNRGRTDTQYF

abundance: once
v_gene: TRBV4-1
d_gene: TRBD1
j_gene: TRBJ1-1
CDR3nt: TGCGCCAGCAGCGCCGGACAGGGGGCTAAGGTCACTGAAGCTTTCTTT
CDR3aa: CASSAGQGAKVTEAFF

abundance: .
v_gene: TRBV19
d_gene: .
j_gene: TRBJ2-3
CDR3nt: TGTGCCAGTAGTAAGGCTAGCGTCACAGATACGCAGTATTTT
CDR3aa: CASSKASVTDTQYF

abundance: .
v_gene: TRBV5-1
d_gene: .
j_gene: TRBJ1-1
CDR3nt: TGCGCCAGCAGCGCTACAGGGTCGAACACTGAAGCTTTCTTT
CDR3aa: CASSATGSNTEAFF

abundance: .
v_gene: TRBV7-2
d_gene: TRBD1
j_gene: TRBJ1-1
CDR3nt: TGTGCCAGCAGCTCATGGACAGGAGGTCACACTGAAGCTTTCTTT
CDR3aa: CASSSWTGGHTEAFF

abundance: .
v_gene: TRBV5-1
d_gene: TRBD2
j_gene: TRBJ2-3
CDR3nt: TGCGCCAGCAGCTCCTCCGGACTAGCGGGGGTCCCAGATACGCAGTATTTT
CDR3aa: CASSSSGLAGVPDTQYF

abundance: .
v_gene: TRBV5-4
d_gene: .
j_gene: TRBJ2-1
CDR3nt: TGTGCCAGCAGCCCCTCTAGTTACAATGAGCAGTTCTTC
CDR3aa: CASSPSSYNEQFF

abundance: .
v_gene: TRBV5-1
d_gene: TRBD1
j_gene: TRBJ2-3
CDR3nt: TGCGCCAGCAGCTTGGACGGGACAGGAGGCTTCGGGGTCACAGATACGCAGTATTTT
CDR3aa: CASSLDGTGGFGVTDTQYF

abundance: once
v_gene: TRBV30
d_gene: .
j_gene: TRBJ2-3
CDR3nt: TGTGCCTGGGGCGGGAACACAGATACGCAGTATTTT
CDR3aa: CAWGGNTDTQYF

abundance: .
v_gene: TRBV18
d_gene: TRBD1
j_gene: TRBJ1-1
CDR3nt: TGTGCCAGCTCTCGACAGGGGCCGAAGAACACTGAAGCTTTCTTT
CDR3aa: CASSRQGPKNTEAFF

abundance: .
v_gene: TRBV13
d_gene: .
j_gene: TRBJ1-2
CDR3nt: TGTGCCAGCAGCTTAGGGCGGCGCTCGAACTATGGCTACACCTTC
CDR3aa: CASSLGRRSNYGYTF

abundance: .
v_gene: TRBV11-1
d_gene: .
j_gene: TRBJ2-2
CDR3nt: TGTGCCAGCAGCTTACAGGGAAGCACCGGGGAGCTGTTTTTT
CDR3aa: CASSLQGSTGELFF

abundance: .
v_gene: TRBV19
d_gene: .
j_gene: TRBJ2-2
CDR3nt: TGTGCCAGTAGCAGCGTGGCACCTATTACCGGGGAGCTGTTTTTT
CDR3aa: CASSSVAPITGELFF

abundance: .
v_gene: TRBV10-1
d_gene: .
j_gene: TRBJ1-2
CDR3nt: TGCGCCAGCAGTGAGTATAGAGACTATGGCTACACCTTC
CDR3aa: CASSEYRDYGYTF

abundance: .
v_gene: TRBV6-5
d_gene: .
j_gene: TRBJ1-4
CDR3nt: TGTGCCAGCAGTTACTCGGCAGGTCGAGGGGAAAAACTGTTTTTT
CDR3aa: CASSYSAGRGEKLFF

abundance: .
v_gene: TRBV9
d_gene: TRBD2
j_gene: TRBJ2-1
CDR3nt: TGTGCCAGCAGCGTAAGCGGGGGGCGCGGAGCCAATGAGCAGTTCTTC
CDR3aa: CASSVSGGRGANEQFF

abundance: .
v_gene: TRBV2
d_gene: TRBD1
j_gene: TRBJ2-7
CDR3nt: TGTGCCAGCAGCTGGGGACAGGTAATCTCCTACGAGCAGTACTTC
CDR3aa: CASSWGQVISYEQYF

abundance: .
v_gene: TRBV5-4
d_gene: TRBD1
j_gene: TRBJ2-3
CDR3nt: TGTGCCAGCAGCTCCCCCGGGACAGTCACAGATACGCAGTATTTT
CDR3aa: CASSSPGTVTDTQYF

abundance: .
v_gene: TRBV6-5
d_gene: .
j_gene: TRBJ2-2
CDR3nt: TGTGCCAGCAGTTGGGTGAGGGCCGCCGGGGAGCTGTTTTTT
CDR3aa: CASSWVRAAGELFF